Each of the 28 T cell receptor beta chains below was sequenced from the same sample in a study of cytomegalovirus exposure and HLA in healthy donors. Researchers ran the PCR with 60 Vbeta and 13 Jbeta primers. Method: immunoSEQ multiplex PCR; TCRdb's copy keeps in-frame clones and lacks some. The repertoire includes about 160,000 clones, around four fifths of them detected once, and 9.5% to 10% sits in the top ten. Sequencing input: PBMCs. The receptors originated from a man aged 18 to 29 in good health and CMV-seropositive.

Only one count was recorded for this clone. The rearrangement links TRBV5-1 to TRBJ2-7, with D perhaps matching TRBD1 (5 bases). V gave up 0 bases and J gave up 2 bases, with 6 bases separating them. Germline loops: CDR1 SGHRS, CDR2 YFSETQ. CDR3 length: 13 residues. The CDR3 DNA sequence: TGCGCCAGCAGCTTGGGGGGCACCTACGAGCAGTACTTC. This translates into CASSLGGTYEQYF.

This chain joins TRBV6-6 and TRBJ2-7, with 9 bases lining up with TRBD1. Germline CDR1 MNHNY, CDR2 SVGAGI (reference sequence). The CDR3 sequence is 15 residues long. V lost 0 bases, J lost 4 bases, and 4 bases stayed unmatched. The CDR3 here is CASSYSGTGSYEQYF. As DNA, the CDR3 is TGTGCCAGCAGTTACTCCGGGACAGGGAGTTACGAGCAGTACTTC.

The V call is TRBV5-4, the J call TRBJ2-7, with 7 bases aligning to TRBD2. J lost 2 bases, V lost 4 bases, and 6 bases had no gene match. This CDR3 has 14 amino acids. Germline-derived CDR1 and CDR2 are SGHNT and YYREEE (reference sequence). Here the CDR3 reads CASSVTSAAYEQYF. The CDR3 DNA is TGTGCCAGCAGCGTAACTAGCGCTGCCTACGAGCAGTACTTC.

The chain is built from TRBV7-8 and TRBJ2-1; the match to TRBD2 covers 7 bases. The trim removed 2 bases at V and 4 bases at J, leaving 8 bases unmatched. CDR1 SGHVS and CDR2 FQNEAQ come from the germline V gene. CDR3 length equals 16 residues. For the CDR3, the DNA is TGTGCCAGCAGCTTATATCAGGTGGGGGGGTACAATGAGCAGTTCTTC. This encodes CASSLYQVGGYNEQFF.

The V and J genes are TRBV4-1 and TRBJ2-3, with 9 positions matching TRBD1. The junction had 4 bases not matched to a gene; V was cut back by 4 bases and J by 2 bases. The germline V gene encodes CDR1 MGHRA and CDR2 YSYEKL. The CDR3 loop spans 15 amino acids. CDR3 in amino acids: CASSRDRAYTDTQYF. CDR3 nucleotides: TGCGCCAGCAGCCGGGACAGGGCCTACACAGATACGCAGTATTTT.

J is TRBJ2-7 and V is TRBV11-2; maybe TRBD2 (7 bases). With 5 bases removed from V and 3 bases from J, the gap between germline ends came to 17 bases. CDR3 length: 15 residues. CDR1 and CDR2 (germline): SGHAT, FQNNGV. The CDR3 nucleotides read TGTGCCAGCAGCCTAGGGGGGGGAGGGCACTACGAGCAGTACTTC. Translation: CASSLGGGGHYEQYF.

This clone turned up a few times. Mismatch with germline at one junction end may stem from a read error. The rearrangement links TRBV18 to TRBJ2-3; TRBD2 agrees at 8 bases. CDR3 length: 17 residues. Germline V gene data show CDR1 as KGHSH and CDR2 as LQKENI. The CDR3 spells CASSSSGLADSTYTQYF. The CDR3 DNA reads TGTGCCAGCTCATCCAGCGGACTAGCAGATTCCACATATACGCAGTATTTT.

The CDR3 sequence is CASSPRGQEELADQPQHF. The DNA for the CDR3 is TGTGCCAGCAGCCCACGTGGACAGGAGGAACTTGCCGATCAGCCCCAGCATTTT. The chain has TRBV7-8 and TRBJ1-5, with 7 positions matching TRBD1. Per germline, CDR1 SGHVS and CDR2 FQNEAQ. The V and J ends lost 5 bases and 5 bases, in that order; junction bases with no gene match: 18. The CDR3 sequence is 18 residues long.

The chain recombines TRBV6-1 with TRBJ2-2, with TRBD1 as a possible D gene (5 bases). The CDR3 has 13 residues. CDR1 is MNHNS, CDR2 SASEGT, per germline. Trimming removed 6 bases from V and 6 bases from J, with 11 bases in between. The CDR3 reads CASRTLGPGELFF. The CDR3, as DNA: TGTGCCAGCAGAACGTTGGGGCCCGGGGAGCTGTTTTTT.

J is TRBJ1-4 and V is TRBV5-1; D is uncertain. With 1 base removed from V and 3 bases from J, the gap between germline ends came to 10 bases. Germline lookup yields CDR1 SGHRS and CDR2 YFSETQ. This CDR3 has 15 residues. CDR3 coding DNA: TGCGCCAGCAGCTTGAGACGGGAGGCTAATGAAAAACTGTTTTTT. Translated, it gives CASSLRREANEKLFF.

This chain links TRBV2 with TRBJ2-7; possible D gene TRBD1, 5 bases. This CDR3 spans 13 amino acids. Looked up from germline, CDR1 is SNHLY and CDR2 is FYNNEI. Trimming left V 1 base short and J 8 bases short, with 12 bases between. The CDR3 is CASSEVEGDQQYF. DNA for the CDR3: TGTGCCAGCAGTGAAGTAGAAGGGGATCAGCAGTACTTC.

V is TRBV27 and J is TRBJ2-2, with D maybe TRBD1 (6 bases). Deletions cut 6 bases from V and 6 bases from J, with 14 bases between. Germline-derived CDR1 and CDR2 are MNHEY and SMNVEV (reference sequence). The CDR3 has 14 residues. The CDR3 here is CASSPTGSAGELFF. DNA for the CDR3: TGTGCCAGCAGCCCCACAGGGTCGGCCGGGGAGCTGTTTTTT.

The rearrangement uses TRBV5-1 and TRBJ2-3; D is unclear. The CDR3 length is 14 residues. Germline CDR1 SGHRS, CDR2 YFSETQ. The V end lost 0 bases, the J end lost 1 base, and 6 bases lay between the germline ends. CDR3 loop: CASSLDSRTDTQYF. Here the CDR3 DNA reads TGCGCCAGCAGCTTGGACAGCCGCACAGATACGCAGTATTTT.

The sample holds one count of this clone. The chain joins TRBV5-4 to TRBJ1-1, with 7 positions matching TRBD1. The CDR3 sequence is 15 residues long. Trimming at V came to 7 bases and at J to 4 bases, leaving 13 bases not matched to a gene. CDR1 is SGHNT, CDR2 YYREEE, per germline (reference sequence). The CDR3 DNA is TGTGCCAGCGCGTTACAGGGGCGTCTGACCACTGAAGCTTTCTTT. It specifies CASALQGRLTTEAFF.

The V gene is TRBV11-2, the J gene TRBJ2-1; 8 nucleotides align to TRBD2. The CDR3 sequence is 15 residues long. V trimming: 3 bases; J trimming: 0 bases; junction bases outside the gene matches: 1. Germline CDR1 is SGHAT and CDR2 is FQNNGV. The CDR3 loop is CASSFGTSSYNEQFF. The DNA for the CDR3 is TGTGCCAGCAGCTTCGGGACTAGCTCCTACAATGAGCAGTTCTTC. The full variable domain, in which reference TRBV11-2 and TRBJ2-1 provide the parts outside the CDR3, is EAGVAQSPRYKIIEKRQSVAFWCNPISGHATLYWYQQILGQGPKLLIQFQNNGVVDDSQLPKDRFSAERLKGVDSTLKIQPAKLEDSAVYLCASSFGTSSYNEQFFGPGTRLTVL.

The J gene is TRBJ2-7, the V gene TRBV7-9; TRBD2 matches 8 bases. Germline V lookup: CDR1 SEHNR, CDR2 FQNEAQ (reference sequence). The CDR3 is 15 amino acids. The V gene end was trimmed by 4 bases and the J gene end by 4 bases; junction bases not matched to a gene: 9. CDR3 bases: TGTGCCAGCAGCTCGGGGTCGGGACTAGGTTACGAGCAGTACTTC. Translated, it gives CASSSGSGLGYEQYF.

This sequence joins TRBV4-3 and TRBJ1-4; D is uncertain. V lost 1 base to trimming and J lost 5 bases, with 17 bases between them. Per germline, CDR1 LGHNA and CDR2 YSLEER. The CDR3 extends over 17 amino acids. The CDR3 is CASSQGFGYRSNEKLFF. Here the CDR3 DNA reads TGCGCCAGCAGCCAAGGTTTCGGCTACAGATCGAATGAAAAACTGTTTTTT.

This clone was seen just once. V gene TRBV5-5 combines with J gene TRBJ2-7; D possibly corresponds to TRBD2 (6 bases). The CDR3 consists of 15 residues. Trimming removed 1 base from V and 1 base from J, with 12 bases in between. Germline loops: CDR1 SGHKS, CDR2 YYEKEE (reference sequence). Written as DNA, the CDR3 is TGTGCCAGCAGCTTGAGTGGGGGGTCTTCCTACGAGCAGTACTTC. Encoded protein: CASSLSGGSSYEQYF.

The V call is TRBV19, the J call TRBJ2-7; perhaps TRBD1 as D (6 bases). V lost 1 base and J 3 bases, leaving 13 bases between the germline ends. CDR3 size: 15 residues. Germline CDR1 and CDR2: LNHDA and SQIVND (reference sequence). CDR3 loop: CASSIAGVEVYEQYF. CDR3 nucleotide sequence: TGTGCCAGTAGTATAGCAGGGGTGGAGGTCTACGAGCAGTACTTC.

A few counts support this clone. This chain joins TRBV7-8 and TRBJ2-3; D perhaps matches TRBD2 (5 bases). There are 13 residues in the CDR3. CDR1 is SGHVS, CDR2 FQNEAQ, per germline. Trimming pared 5 bases from V and 8 bases from J, leaving 14 bases between. CDR3: CASSPGPSGTQYF. In nucleotides, the CDR3 is TGTGCCAGCAGCCCAGGACCCAGCGGTACGCAGTATTTT.

V gene TRBV28 combines with J gene TRBJ2-3, with TRBD2 matching 8 bases. The V gene's germline CDR1 is MDHEN and CDR2 SYDVKM. The CDR3 is 15 residues long. The V segment lost 2 bases and the J segment 1 base; nucleotides outside the gene matches: 2. The CDR3 bases are TGTGCCAGCAGTTTAGGGCGGGGGGGCACAGATACGCAGTATTTT. It is translated as CASSLGRGGTDTQYF.

The chain carries TRBV4-1 and TRBJ2-1, with 9 bases lining up with TRBD2. J was trimmed by 0 bases and V by 4 bases; bases with no gene match: 4. Germline V gives CDR1 MGHRA, CDR2 YSYEKL. CDR3 length equals 16 residues. Here the CDR3 DNA reads TGCGCCAGCAGCCCGACTAGCGGTAACTCCTACAATGAGCAGTTCTTC. Protein product: CASSPTSGNSYNEQFF.

The chain joins TRBV6-5 to TRBJ1-5; possibly TRBD1 for D (5 bases). This CDR3 is built from 15 residues. CDR1 MNHEY and CDR2 SVGAGI come from the germline V gene. The V and J ends lost 6 bases and 0 bases respectively, with 12 bases between them. CDR3 protein: CASRDGGYSNQPQHF. Here the CDR3 DNA reads TGTGCCAGCAGGGACGGGGGTTATAGCAATCAGCCCCAGCATTTT.

This sequence joins TRBV2 and TRBJ2-3; 15 nucleotides match TRBD2. The length of the CDR3 is 17 residues. Trimming removed 3 bases from V and 2 bases from J; junction bases left unmatched: 3. Germline V lookup: CDR1 SNHLY, CDR2 FYNNEI. The CDR3 nucleotides read TGTGCCAGCAGTGAGAGGACTAGCGGGAGGGCCACAGATACGCAGTATTTT. Its protein is CASSERTSGRATDTQYF.

The chain couples TRBV5-6 to TRBJ2-5; perhaps TRBD1 as D (5 bases). CDR1 is SGHDT and CDR2 is YYEEEE in the germline V gene. The CDR3 is 15 amino acids. V was shortened by 4 bases and J by 0 bases, with 13 bases between the two germline ends. The DNA for the CDR3 is TGTGCCAGCAGCGTGACAGTACCGTACCAAGAGACCCAGTACTTC. Amino acids: CASSVTVPYQETQYF.

This clone has only a few counts. The chain has TRBV6-5 and TRBJ1-1; TRBD1 might be the D (6 bases). CDR3 length: 14 amino acids. Germline V lookup: CDR1 MNHEY, CDR2 SVGAGI. Trimming took off 4 bases at V and 0 bases at J, with 9 bases between the two ends. The CDR3 loop reads CASSSRGLNTEAFF. The CDR3 DNA reads as TGTGCCAGCAGTTCCAGGGGACTGAACACTGAAGCTTTCTTT.

This chain joins TRBV30 and TRBJ2-2, with a possible D match to TRBD2 (5 bases). The CDR3 sequence is 14 residues long. Germline lookup yields CDR1 GTSNPN and CDR2 SVGIG (reference sequence). V was clipped by 0 bases and J by 7 bases, with 12 bases between them. CDR3 in amino acids: CAWSVRSGNGELFF. In DNA, the CDR3 is TGTGCCTGGAGTGTAAGGTCCGGGAACGGGGAGCTGTTTTTT.

The V gene is TRBV5-6, the J gene TRBJ2-5; D unclear. The CDR3 loop spans 14 amino acids. Trimming shortened V by 0 bases and J by 0 bases, and 6 bases separated the two germline ends. The germline V gene has CDR1 SGHDT and CDR2 YYEEEE. CDR3 sequence: CASSLGLYQETQYF. DNA of the CDR3: TGTGCCAGCAGCTTGGGACTGTACCAAGAGACCCAGTACTTC.